This note documents a single T cell receptor (beta chain) sequence. Antigen specificity is unknown. The source of the sample is a study of T cell repertoires in cytomegalovirus infection. In the study overall: CMV epitopes, recently identified HLA-C-restricted and well-studied HLA-B-restricted, were used. Matching HLA type, along with CMV infection, was indicated by public TCR beta signatures. General study points: Within the response measured ex vivo, HLA-C-restricted CMV-specific TCR beta clonotypes were dominant.

A single record per CDR3 protein comes from TCRdb applying MiXCR to the reads. This sample has hundreds of thousands of distinct CDR3 sequences, with 31% found just once. The CDR3 contains 13 residues. Germline V gives CDR1 PRHDT, CDR2 FYEKMQ (reference sequence). With 4 bases removed from V and 4 bases from J, the gap between germline ends came to 10 bases. The source is a human donor in good health (CMV status not recorded). Some clones in this sample may be carry-over from other donors' samples. The rearrangement uses TRBV13 and TRBJ1-1, with D unclear. Sequenced material: cultured CD8+ T cells from PBMCs, taken from culture after CMV antigen stimulation. CDR3 coding DNA: TGTGCCAGCAGCTCCGGACGAGGCACTGAAGCTTTCTTT. It is translated as CASSSGRGTEAFF.